There are a few counts of the clone carrying this TCR beta chain. The antigen remains unidentified. For TCRbeta, the library was prepared with unique molecular identifiers. MiXCR was run by TCRdb on the PCR reads, yielding one entry per CDR3 protein. The sample contains 77,000 or so distinct CDR3 sequences, about a sixth of which appear only once. This sample stems from a study of T-cell reconstitution after alpha-beta-depleted transplantation in children. Broader study findings: By about two months after transplant, alpha-beta T cells reportedly arose from several hundred graft clones that had expanded. T-cell counts and diversity at one year post-transplant came mainly from newly produced T cells. TCRbeta diversity was high at day 60 in some patients (a result of surviving recipient T cells and thymic progenitors).

The sample consisted of PBMCs, mostly from graft donor cells, taken 360 days after TCRalphabeta/CD19-depleted stem cell transplant. The receptor's source is a male patient aged 2 to 10 who had a stem cell transplant for acute lymphoblastic leukemia, so the T cells may come from the graft donor.

The CDR3 DNA reads TGCAGTGCTAGAGCTAGCGGAGGCACAGATACGCAGTATTTT. It specifies CSARASGGTDTQYF. This rearrangement joins TRBV20-1 to TRBJ2-3, with 7 bases lining up with TRBD2. Unmatched junction bases numbered 2, after V lost 1 base and J lost 1 base. The CDR3 length is 14 residues. From germline, CDR1 is DFQATT and CDR2 SNEGSKA (reference sequence).